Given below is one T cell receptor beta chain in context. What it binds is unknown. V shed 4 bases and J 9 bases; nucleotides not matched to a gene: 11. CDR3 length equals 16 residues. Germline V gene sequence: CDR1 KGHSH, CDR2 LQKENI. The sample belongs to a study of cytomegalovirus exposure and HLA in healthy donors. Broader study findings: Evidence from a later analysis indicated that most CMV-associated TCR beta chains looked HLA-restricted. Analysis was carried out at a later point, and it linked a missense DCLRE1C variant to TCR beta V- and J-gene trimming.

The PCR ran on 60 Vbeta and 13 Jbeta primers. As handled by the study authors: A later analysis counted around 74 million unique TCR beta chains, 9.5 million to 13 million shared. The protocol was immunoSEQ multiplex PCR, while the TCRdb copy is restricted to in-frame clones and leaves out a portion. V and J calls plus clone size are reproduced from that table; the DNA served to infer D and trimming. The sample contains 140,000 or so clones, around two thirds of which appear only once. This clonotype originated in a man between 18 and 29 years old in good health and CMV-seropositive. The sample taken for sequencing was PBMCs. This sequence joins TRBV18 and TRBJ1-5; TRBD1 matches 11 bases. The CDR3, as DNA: TGTGCCAGCTCACTCGGACAGGGGGCTTCGCAGCGGCCCCAGCATTTT. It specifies CASSLGQGASQRPQHF.